The clone carrying this T cell receptor beta chain was picked up many times. Its specificity is unknown. The authors amplified TCR beta CDR3 from genomic DNA using two-round multiplex PCR. The authors ran first-round PCR with primers specific to each TRBV and TRBJ gene. MiXCR, run by TCRdb on the multiplex PCR reads, gives a single entry per CDR3 protein. Here the sample spans about 19,000 distinct CDR3 sequences, about a quarter being singletons. The trim removed 3 bases at V and 8 bases at J, leaving 15 bases unmatched. The CDR3 extends over 15 amino acids. Germline V CDR1 and CDR2: GTSNPN, SVGIG (reference sequence). This entry comes from a study of prognosis after radiotherapy for stage I lung cancer. Study information: Medical inoperability was considered to apply to all enrolled non-small cell lung cancer patients.

General study results and limits: Among expanded TCR clones, tumor specificity was not determined.

Specimen: PBMCs, collected before or after stereotactic body radiation therapy (not recorded which). This chain connects TRBV30 to TRBJ1-2, with TRBD1 matching over 7 bases. The clonotype originates from a donor of 50 years or more with non-small cell lung cancer. The CDR3 protein is CAWSRLDRASIGYTF. CDR3 nucleotides: TGTGCCTGGAGCAGACTTGACAGGGCAAGTATCGGCTACACCTTC.